The source of this TCR beta chain is a study of T-cell memory formation after mild COVID-19 (dated by TCRdb to the early 2020s). With respect to the entire study: TCR sequence clusters from the two donors were largely donor specific. Longitudinal TCRalpha and TCRbeta repertoire sequencing tracked T-cell clones expanding and contracting after mild COVID-19 in a couple of donors. The cohort was made up of two young adult volunteers, one female and one male, who were previously healthy. Results and caveats for the whole study, not just this receptor: Balanced CD4/CD8 phenotypes were observed for clones contracting from day 15 to 85, whereas a bias towards CD4+ was observed for a second wave of clones expanding from day 15 to 37. The study included only a couple of mild cases, and larger cohorts that include severe cases with pre-infection samples were judged to be necessary. The second-wave clones that peaked on day 37 were not confirmed to be SARS-CoV-2 specific. Contracting CD4+ clones appeared mostly in the CM and EM memory subsets, whereas CD8+ clones were enriched in EMRA. Some responding clones were detected in pre-infection memory, suggesting pre-existing cross-reactive memory T cells joined the SARS-CoV-2 response.

This clonotype was observed a handful of times. It has no known antigen specificity. There are no base qualities to consult, and no much larger clone falls within one base. PBMCs were isolated by Ficoll-Paque density gradient centrifugation. Sequencer: Illumina NovaSeq 6000. TCRalpha and TCRbeta cDNA libraries were constructed by 5'RACE with constant-segment primers, with sample barcodes and unique molecular identifiers being introduced. RNA was extracted from every sample with Trizol reagent. Amplification of the libraries took two PCR steps, and the second step added a second sample barcode plus Illumina TruSeq adapters. Sequencing of the libraries was done on an Illumina NovaSeq, producing 2 x 150 bp paired-end reads. The authors' pipeline ran thus. The reads were demultiplexed and collapsed into UMI-guided consensus sequences using migec v1.2.7. Using mixcr v2.1.11, the UMI consensuses were aligned to TRA and TRB V and J templates and assembled into clonotypes. A clonotype was counted as expanded or contracted only if both edgeR and NoisET called the change significant, with noise models trained on biological replicates. edgeR calls used a false discovery rate-adjusted p below 0.01 and a log2 fold-change threshold of 1. As an exploratory analysis of dynamics, PCA with hierarchical clustering was applied to max-normalized trajectories of the 1000 most abundant clonotypes. The CD4 or CD8 phenotype of responding clones was assigned using the separately sequenced CD4+ and CD8+ repertoires. In TCRdb, the public reads were trimmed at Q25 with fastp and aligned with MiXCR, with productive beta chains retained. Entries are consolidated by CDR3 protein sequence, retaining the most common genes and DNA. TCRdb, rather than the study authors, made the V and J calls. The sample profile shows a few hundred thousand distinct CDR3 sequences; approximately 24% of them were found once. Around 8.8% of the sample lies in the top ten.

The sample comprised PBMCs or a T cell subset sorted from them (not recorded which). This TCR derives from an adult woman who had mild COVID-19 (a few samples of this study predate the infection). The sample titles of this study are shuffled in the database, so cell type and time point are left out; the donor was told from shared clones.

The CDR3 region has the sequence CASSQYTGTDSGNTIYF. At the DNA level, the sequence is TGTGCCAGCAGCCAATATACCGGGACAGACTCTGGAAACACCATATATTTT. Here the chain combines TRBV14 and TRBJ1-3, and 7 junctional nucleotides match TRBD1. Germline trimming amounts to 2 bases on V and 0 bases on J, with 7 as the count of junction bases outside the gene matches. The germline V gene supplies CDR1 SGHDN and CDR2 FVKESK. The CDR3, from cysteine to phenylalanine, totals 17 residues. The CDR3 DNA has 51 bases and is translated from base 1. Extended through the reference TRBV14 and TRBJ1-3 proteins, this CDR3 yields the full variable domain: EAGVTQFPSHSVIEKGQTVTLRCDPISGHDNLYWYRRVMGKEIKFLLHFVKESKQDESGMPNNRFLAERTGGTYSTLKVQPAELEDSGVYFCASSQYTGTDSGNTIYFGEGSWLTVV.